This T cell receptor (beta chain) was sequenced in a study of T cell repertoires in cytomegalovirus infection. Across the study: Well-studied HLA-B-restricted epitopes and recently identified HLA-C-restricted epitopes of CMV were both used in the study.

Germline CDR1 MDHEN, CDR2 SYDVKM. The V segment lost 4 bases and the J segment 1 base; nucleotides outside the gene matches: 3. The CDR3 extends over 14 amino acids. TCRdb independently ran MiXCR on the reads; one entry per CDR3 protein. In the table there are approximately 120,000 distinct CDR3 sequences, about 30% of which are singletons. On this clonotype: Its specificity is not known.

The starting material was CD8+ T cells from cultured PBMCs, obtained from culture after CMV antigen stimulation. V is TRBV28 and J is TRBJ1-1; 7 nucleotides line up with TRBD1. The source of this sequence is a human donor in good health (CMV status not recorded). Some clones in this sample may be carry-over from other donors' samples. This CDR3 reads CASSYRGGNTEAFF. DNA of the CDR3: TGTGCCAGCAGTTACAGGGGTGGGAACACTGAAGCTTTCTTT.